The next 24 T cell receptor beta chains were all read from a single sample in a study of blood T cell repertoires in COVID-19. Clones were read by immunoSEQ multiplex PCR, and TCRdb kept only the in-frame ones, dropping some. The sample shows about 63,000 clones, 74% of them seen only once. Sample: peripheral blood. The source is a woman of 80 years or more with acute or convalescent COVID-19.

This clone showed up just a few times. The rearrangement links TRBV7-9 to TRBJ1-1; 10 positions match TRBD1. V lost 5 bases to trimming and J lost 0 bases; unmatched junction nucleotides: 3. Germline loops: CDR1 SEHNR, CDR2 FQNEAQ (reference sequence). This CDR3 contains 15 residues. CDR3 coding DNA: TGTGCCAGCAGCCCGGACAGGGGGGTGAACACTGAAGCTTTCTTT. It codes for CASSPDRGVNTEAFF.

V gene TRBV15 combines with J gene TRBJ2-1; 7 bases agree with TRBD1. This CDR3 is built from 19 residues. V trimming: 2 bases; J trimming: 2 bases; junction bases outside the gene matches: 15. The germline V gene has CDR1 LNHNV and CDR2 YYDKDF (reference sequence). CDR3 DNA: TGTGCCACCAGCAGAACACGAAAGAAGGGACAGCAAACCTACAATGAGCAGTTCTTC. This gives the protein CATSRTRKKGQQTYNEQFF.

J is TRBJ1-4 and V is TRBV7-9, with 7 bases matching TRBD1. V shed 3 bases, J shed 8 bases, and the junction held 9 bases outside the gene matches. This CDR3 has 15 amino acids. Germline V gene sequence: CDR1 SEHNR, CDR2 FQNEAQ (reference sequence). The DNA for the CDR3 is TGTGCCAGCAGCTTCAAAAGACAGGGTCCGGAAAAACTGTTTTTT. It translates to CASSFKRQGPEKLFF.

This clone was seen a few times. The rearrangement joins TRBV7-9 to TRBJ2-3; D may be TRBD2 (5 bases). The CDR3 consists of 17 residues. V was clipped by 5 bases and J by 1 base, with 19 bases between them. Germline-derived CDR1 and CDR2 are SEHNR and FQNEAQ (reference sequence). The CDR3 region is CASSRGSDLLRTDTQYF. The CDR3 DNA reads TGTGCCAGCAGCCGAGGGTCGGACTTACTACGCACAGATACGCAGTATTTT.

The V gene is TRBV7-9, the J gene TRBJ2-4; D remains ambiguous. This CDR3 contains 15 residues. V lost 5 bases to trimming and J lost 1 base, with 12 bases between them. The germline gives CDR1 SEHNR, CDR2 FQNEAQ (reference sequence). CDR3 DNA sequence: TGTGCCAGCAGCCCCCCCGGCAGGGCCAAAAACATTCAGTACTTC. As protein: CASSPPGRAKNIQYF.

The rearrangement joins TRBV4-3 to TRBJ2-1, with TRBD1 identical over 8 bases. With 5 bases clipped from V and 7 bases from J, the junction kept 7 bases outside the gene matches. The CDR3 loop spans 14 amino acids. CDR1 and CDR2 from the germline V gene are LGHNA and YSLEER. The chain's CDR3 is CASSFNRGTNEQFF. CDR3 bases: TGCGCCAGCAGCTTTAACAGGGGGACAAATGAGCAGTTCTTC.

This clone came up a few times. The chain combines TRBV11-3 with TRBJ2-2; 11 bases fit TRBD1. CDR3 length equals 19 residues. The trim removed 5 bases at V and 4 bases at J, leaving 15 bases unmatched. Germline-derived CDR1 and CDR2 are SGHNT and YENEEA. CDR3 DNA: TGTGCCAGCAGCCCACCTCGAGGACAGGGGGCTCGTAGCACCGGGGAGCTGTTTTTT. As protein: CASSPPRGQGARSTGELFF.

This clone was recorded at least ten times. This rearrangement joins TRBV7-2 to TRBJ2-1; D is uncertain. Trimming pared 2 bases from V and 4 bases from J, leaving 6 bases between. This CDR3 has 13 residues. The V gene's germline CDR1 is SGHTA and CDR2 FQGNSA. The CDR3 region has the DNA TGTGCCAGCAGCTTACAGTTATACAATGAGCAGTTCTTC. As protein: CASSLQLYNEQFF.

The chain employs TRBV5-1 and TRBJ2-1, with TRBD2 matching over 12 bases. CDR1 is SGHRS and CDR2 is YFSETQ in the germline V gene. With 3 bases clipped from V and 5 bases from J, the junction kept 3 bases outside the gene matches. The CDR3 extends over 15 amino acids. The CDR3 reads CASSSLAGGDNEQFF. The DNA of the CDR3 is TGCGCCAGCAGCTCCCTAGCGGGAGGGGACAATGAGCAGTTCTTC.

The chain is built from TRBV7-9 and TRBJ2-1, with 14 bases that match TRBD2. The CDR3 has 17 residues. The trim removed 11 bases at V and 1 base at J, leaving 10 bases unmatched. Germline V lookup: CDR1 SEHNR, CDR2 FQNEAQ (reference sequence). CDR3 sequence reads: CAFSGTSGSGSYNEQFF. The CDR3 bases are TGTGCCTTCTCGGGGACTAGCGGGAGCGGTTCCTACAATGAGCAGTTCTTC.

This sequence joins TRBV11-2 and TRBJ1-6; a possible D gene is TRBD1 (5 bases). This CDR3 has 15 amino acids. Trimming cost V 5 bases and J 8 bases, with 16 bases left between them. CDR1 and CDR2 from the germline V gene are SGHAT and FQNNGV. In nucleotides, the CDR3 is TGTGCCAGCAGCCTCTATAGGGGAACGGATTCACCCCTCCACTTT. The encoded protein is CASSLYRGTDSPLHF.

This chain connects TRBV19 to TRBJ2-5; TRBD2 might be the D (6 bases). V was pared by 5 bases and J by 9 bases, with 10 bases between. The CDR3 extends over 11 amino acids. Germline CDR1 reads LNHDA; CDR2 reads SQIVND (reference sequence). The CDR3 protein is CASSASGPQYF. The CDR3 DNA reads as TGTGCCAGTAGTGCCAGCGGGCCCCAGTACTTC.

V is TRBV3-1 (or the pseudogene TRBV3-2) and J is TRBJ2-1; D uncertain. The V end was cut by 0 bases, the J end by 2 bases, with 8 bases between. Per germline, CDR1 LGHDT and CDR2 YNNKEL (reference sequence). The CDR3 extends over 15 amino acids. DNA for the CDR3: TGTGCCAGCAGCCAAGATTCGGGTGCCTACAATGAGCAGTTCTTC. The encoded protein is CASSQDSGAYNEQFF.

The chain couples TRBV11-3 to TRBJ2-1; 10 nucleotides agree with TRBD2. This CDR3 comprises 16 residues. Per the germline V gene, CDR1 is SGHNT and CDR2 is YENEEA. V was pared by 0 bases and J by 8 bases, with 7 bases of the junction left unmatched. The CDR3 DNA is TGTGCCAGCAGCTTAGAAGCCCTCAGCGGGGGGGATGAGCAGTTCTTC. Amino acid sequence: CASSLEALSGGDEQFF.

This chain connects TRBV11-2 to TRBJ2-2, with D possibly being TRBD2 (6 bases). The CDR3 extends over 16 amino acids. CDR1 is SGHAT and CDR2 is FQNNGV in the germline V gene. Between the trimmed V and J ends, which lost 0 bases and 1 base, there was a span of 9 bases. CDR3 amino acids: CASSLDLALNTGELFF. The CDR3 DNA sequence: TGTGCCAGCAGCTTAGATCTAGCGCTGAACACCGGGGAGCTGTTTTTT.

The V gene is TRBV7-9, the J gene TRBJ1-1; perhaps TRBD1 as D (5 bases). Trimming cost V 3 bases and J 10 bases, with 24 bases left between them. The CDR3 extends over 16 amino acids. Per germline, CDR1 SEHNR and CDR2 FQNEAQ (reference sequence). The DNA of the CDR3 is TGTGCCAGCAGCTTGGCGATAGGGGCCACCTTTTTGGGAGCTTTCTTT. It encodes CASSLAIGATFLGAFF.

This clone was observed a few times. The rearrangement joins TRBV5-1 to TRBJ2-7; the D gene is possibly TRBD1 (6 bases). The CDR3 extends over 15 amino acids. Germline CDR1 is SGHRS and CDR2 is YFSETQ. The V and J ends lost 4 bases and 0 bases respectively, with 14 bases between them. CDR3: CASSDRDTNSYEQYF. The CDR3 nucleotides read TGCGCCAGCAGCGACCGGGACACCAACTCCTACGAGCAGTACTTC.

The table lists this clone with a few counts. The chain has TRBV5-1 and TRBJ1-2; 9 bases map to TRBD1. Germline values: CDR1 SGHRS, CDR2 YFSETQ. V lost 0 bases to trimming and J lost 8 bases; unmatched junction nucleotides: 5. The length of the CDR3 is 14 residues. CDR3 in amino acids: CASSLGDRDQGYTF. The CDR3 DNA is TGCGCCAGCAGCTTGGGGGACAGGGATCAAGGCTACACCTTC.

The V and J genes are TRBV19 and TRBJ2-3, with D tentatively TRBD2 (6 bases). CDR1 is LNHDA, CDR2 SQIVND, per germline (reference sequence). This CDR3 comprises 15 residues. Between the trimmed V and J ends, which lost 7 bases and 6 bases, there was a span of 20 bases. The CDR3 spells CASTNTGLQWDTQYF. CDR3 coding DNA: TGTGCCAGTACCAATACGGGACTTCAATGGGATACGCAGTATTTT.

This rearrangement joins TRBV18 to TRBJ1-6, with D tentatively TRBD1 (6 bases). The CDR3 consists of 14 residues. Trimming shortened V by 6 bases and J by 14 bases, and 20 bases separated the two germline ends. The germline V gene encodes CDR1 KGHSH and CDR2 LQKENI. CDR3 coding DNA: TGTGCCAGCTCCACGGAAGGGGGAATGTTATCCCTCCACTTT. Translation gives CASSTEGGMLSLHF.

V is TRBV5-1 and J is TRBJ2-1; TRBD1 aligns across 10 bases. Trimming took 6 bases from V and 10 from J; bases not matched to a gene: 16. The V gene's germline CDR1 is SGHRS and CDR2 YFSETQ. The CDR3 is 16 residues long. This chain's CDR3 is CASKIGSGTGAFEQFF. The CDR3 DNA is TGCGCCAGCAAAATTGGATCAGGGACAGGGGCATTCGAGCAGTTCTTC.

The rearrangement uses TRBV19 and TRBJ2-1; 9 positions agree with TRBD2. The J segment lost 3 bases and the V segment lost 7 bases, leaving 7 bases of the junction unmatched. CDR3 size: 15 residues. Germline CDR1 is LNHDA and CDR2 is SQIVND (reference sequence). The CDR3 protein is CASKAGGPLYNEQFF. The CDR3 region has the DNA TGTGCCAGTAAGGCGGGAGGGCCCCTCTACAATGAGCAGTTCTTC. Full variable domain (remainder filled in from reference TRBV19 and TRBJ2-1): DGGITQSPKYLFRKEGQNVTLSCEQNLNHDAMYWYRQDPGQGLRLIYYSQIVNDFQKGDIAEGYSVSREKKESFPLTVTSAQKNPTAFYLCASKAGGPLYNEQFFGPGTRLTVL.

This clone has just a few counts. The rearrangement joins TRBV4-1 to TRBJ2-2; maybe TRBD2 (5 bases). Germline lookup yields CDR1 MGHRA and CDR2 YSYEKL. Trimming cost V 7 bases and J 0 bases, with 15 bases left between them. This CDR3 is built from 16 residues. This CDR3 reads CASNHLGGPNTGELFF. In DNA, the CDR3 is TGCGCCAGCAACCACCTCGGCGGGCCGAACACCGGGGAGCTGTTTTTT.

The V gene is TRBV11-3, the J gene TRBJ1-2, with D possibly being TRBD1 (5 bases). Deletions cut 2 bases from V and 7 bases from J, with 14 bases between. This CDR3 has 14 amino acids. Germline-derived CDR1 and CDR2 are SGHNT and YENEEA. CDR3 bases: TGTGCCAGCAGCTTAAATTCAGGGTATGGTGGCTACACCTTC. Amino acids: CASSLNSGYGGYTF.